Listed below are T cell receptor beta chains from one sample, sequenced in a study of blood T cell repertoires in COVID-19. Profiling relied on immunoSEQ multiplex PCR, and the TCRdb table lists in-frame clones only, not all of them. Altogether roughly 250,000 clones are present, approximately 91% being singletons, with the ten largest covering more than 1%. Source material: PBMCs or T cells enriched from blood (not recorded which). The receptors here all came from a human donor in a cohort exposed to, infected with or recovered from COVID-19 (not recorded which). The donor label of this sample is uncertain. The CDR3 runs from the conserved cysteine through the conserved F or W. Each record gives: CDR3 protein, CDR3 DNA, J gene, V gene, clone size, D gene. The D gene is left open where the match is weak. Where a row states a size, it is once, few, many or the class of an expanded clone; other rows omit it.

CASSPSGMSQPQHF	TGTGCCAGCTCACCATCAGGGATGAGTCAGCCCCAGCATTTT	TRBJ1-5	TRBV18	once	NA
CASSFVDRAEAFF	TGTGCCAGCAGCTTCGTTGACAGAGCTGAAGCTTTCTTT	TRBJ1-1	TRBV5-4	NA	NA
CASSQGQTYEQYF	TGTGCCAGCTCCCAGGGACAGACCTACGAGCAGTACTTC	TRBJ2-7	TRBV18	NA	TRBD1
CASSVGAQDEQFF	TGTGCCAGCAGCGTAGGCGCCCAGGATGAGCAGTTCTTC	TRBJ2-1	TRBV9	NA	NA
CASSMGQGATEAFF	TGTGCCAGTAGTATGGGACAGGGGGCCACTGAAGCTTTCTTT	TRBJ1-1	TRBV19	NA	TRBD1
CATSRRGDNEKLFF	TGTGCCACCAGCAGACGGGGGGATAATGAAAAACTGTTTTTT	TRBJ1-4	TRBV15	NA	NA
CASSLGGSRTSYGYTF	TGCGCCAGCAGCCTGGGAGGCAGTAGAACTTCCTATGGCTACACCTTC	TRBJ1-2	TRBV5-1	once	NA
CASSSQTAFFTEAFF	TGTGCCAGCAGTTCCCAGACAGCCTTCTTCACTGAAGCTTTCTTT	TRBJ1-1	TRBV7-2	NA	NA
CASSSRGGMNTEAFF	TGTGCCAGCAGCTCCCGAGGAGGCATGAACACTGAAGCTTTCTTT	TRBJ1-1	TRBV7-9	NA	NA
CASSKGPDLRYNEQFF	TGTGCCAGCAGCAAGGGCCCTGACCTCCGGTACAATGAGCAGTTCTTC	TRBJ2-1	TRBV21-1	once	NA
CASSRGRASYEQYF	TGTGCCAGCAGTAGGGGCAGGGCGTCCTACGAGCAGTACTTC	TRBJ2-7	TRBV5-6	NA	NA
CMGGGPGELFF	TGCATGGGGGGTGGTCCCGGGGAGCTGTTTTTT	TRBJ2-2	TRBV29-1	NA	NA
CAIADEGLSPLHF	TGTGCCATCGCCGATGAGGGCCTTTCACCCCTCCACTTT	TRBJ1-6	TRBV12-3/TRBV12-4	NA	NA
CAIRTGAGNSPLHF	TGTGCCATCAGGACAGGGGCGGGCAATTCACCCCTCCACTTT	TRBJ1-6	TRBV10-3	NA	TRBD1